This note documents a single T cell receptor (beta chain) sequence. Noted time point: patch test 3, about 24 weeks after DPC sensitization. Treatment meaning: therapeutic diphenylcyclopropenone sensitization with weekly scalp DPC. Unfractionated whole blood was the source of the extracted total RNA. The germline CDR1 and CDR2 sequences are SGDLS and YYNGEE. V shed 3 bases and J 5 bases; nucleotides not matched to a gene: 9. The CDR3 has 16 residues. TCRdb analysed the RACE reads with MiXCR anew, one entry per CDR3 protein. The table records tens of thousands of distinct CDR3 sequences, 10% to 15% of them present only once. This specimen comes from a study of human T cells and chemical hapten exposure. Across the study: Scalp application of diphenylcyclopropenone was performed weekly in patients across the entire approximately 24-week study. Patients, largely female, had alopecia areata, totalis or universalis.

J is TRBJ2-2 and V is TRBV9, with 8 bases matching TRBD2. The receptor was derived from a woman in her forties or fifties with alopecia areata. Some clones in this sample may be carry-over from other donors' samples. The sequencing used whole blood, collected in connection with sensitization to the hapten diphenylcyclopropenone (DPC). CDR3 sequence: CASSDTSGARTGELFF. CDR3 DNA: TGTGCCAGCAGCGACACTAGCGGAGCCAGGACCGGGGAGCTGTTTTTT. Together with reference TRBV9 and TRBJ2-2, the CDR3 gives the full variable domain: DSGVTQTPKHLITATGQRVTLRCSPRSGDLSVYWYQQSLDQGLQFLIQYYNGEERAKGNILERFSAQQFPDLHSELNLSSLELGDSALYFCASSDTSGARTGELFFGEGSRLTVL.